These T cell receptor beta chains were read from a single sample in a study of beta chain features in type 1 diabetes. The assay was immunoSEQ multiplex PCR, and TCRdb's table has in-frame clones only and misses some. The table has 600,000 to 700,000 clones, 13% seen once. Sequencing input: naive CD4+ T cells from blood. All receptors derive from a man between 18 and 35 years old with type 1 diabetes. Both conserved end residues are part of each CDR3. A D gene is named only where the DNA matches it firmly. Size tells how often a clone was seen (once, few, many) or the class of an expanded clone, and some rows leave it out.

j_call: TRBJ2-7; clone_size: -; v_call: TRBV5-1; d_call: -; cdr3_aa: CASSLGLSNPYEQYF; cdr3_nt: TGCGCCAGCAGCTTGGGGTTATCTAACCCCTACGAGCAGTACTTC
j_call: TRBJ2-1; clone_size: -; v_call: TRBV11-3; d_call: -; cdr3_aa: CASSLQGDEQFF; cdr3_nt: TGTGCCAGCAGCTTACAGGGAGATGAGCAGTTCTTC
j_call: TRBJ2-3; clone_size: few; v_call: TRBV28; d_call: TRBD1; cdr3_aa: CASSSPGQGVNTQYF; cdr3_nt: TGTGCCAGCAGTTCGCCGGGACAGGGGGTGAATACGCAGTATTTT
j_call: TRBJ1-1; clone_size: -; v_call: TRBV10-3; d_call: -; cdr3_aa: CASRGNTEAFF; cdr3_nt: TGTGCCAGCCGGGGAAACACTGAAGCTTTCTTT
j_call: TRBJ2-3; clone_size: -; v_call: TRBV5-1; d_call: -; cdr3_aa: CASGDTSSTDTQYF; cdr3_nt: TGCGCCAGCGGGGACACCTCTAGCACAGATACGCAGTATTTT
j_call: TRBJ2-5; clone_size: -; v_call: TRBV25-1; d_call: TRBD2; cdr3_aa: CASRRTSEQETQYF; cdr3_nt: TGTGCCAGCAGGAGGACTAGCGAGCAAGAGACCCAGTACTTC
j_call: TRBJ2-1; clone_size: few; v_call: TRBV18; d_call: -; cdr3_aa: CASSPLAVGETYNEQFF; cdr3_nt: TGTGCCAGCTCACCCCTAGCAGTGGGGGAGACCTACAATGAGCAGTTCTTC
j_call: TRBJ2-1; clone_size: -; v_call: TRBV18; d_call: -; cdr3_aa: CASSQQTSSDEQFF; cdr3_nt: TGTGCCAGCTCACAACAAACCTCTAGCGATGAGCAGTTCTTC
j_call: TRBJ2-3; clone_size: few; v_call: TRBV5-1; d_call: TRBD2; cdr3_aa: CASSFLRGGRASTDTQYF; cdr3_nt: TGCGCCAGCAGCTTTTTACGGGGGGGCCGGGCTAGCACAGATACGCAGTATTTT
j_call: TRBJ2-3; clone_size: few; v_call: TRBV2; d_call: TRBD2; cdr3_aa: CASKTSLLAGSTDTQYF; cdr3_nt: TGTGCCAGCAAAACTTCCCTTTTAGCGGGGAGCACAGATACGCAGTATTTT
j_call: TRBJ2-7; clone_size: -; v_call: TRBV2; d_call: TRBD1; cdr3_aa: CASRGTGNYEQYF; cdr3_nt: TGTGCCAGCAGGGGGACAGGGAACTACGAGCAGTACTTC
j_call: TRBJ1-2; clone_size: once; v_call: TRBV30; d_call: TRBD1; cdr3_aa: CARSHPGQGHYGYTF; cdr3_nt: TGTGCCCGGAGTCATCCGGGACAGGGACACTATGGCTACACCTTC
j_call: TRBJ2-3; clone_size: few; v_call: TRBV5-4; d_call: -; cdr3_aa: CASSLAGTDTQYF; cdr3_nt: TGTGCCAGCAGCTTGGCGGGCACAGATACGCAGTATTTT
j_call: TRBJ1-4; clone_size: few; v_call: TRBV5-4; d_call: TRBD1; cdr3_aa: CASSLGVGQGPEKLFF; cdr3_nt: TGTGCCAGCAGCTTAGGGGTTGGACAGGGCCCTGAAAAACTGTTTTTT
j_call: TRBJ1-2; clone_size: few; v_call: TRBV7-8; d_call: -; cdr3_aa: CASSFSGTRGYTF; cdr3_nt: TGTGCCAGCAGCTTCTCCGGAACGAGGGGCTACACCTTC
j_call: TRBJ2-7; clone_size: many; v_call: TRBV10-3; d_call: -; cdr3_aa: CAISGGQLTYEQYF; cdr3_nt: TGTGCCATCAGTGGTGGGCAGCTGACCTACGAGCAGTACTTC